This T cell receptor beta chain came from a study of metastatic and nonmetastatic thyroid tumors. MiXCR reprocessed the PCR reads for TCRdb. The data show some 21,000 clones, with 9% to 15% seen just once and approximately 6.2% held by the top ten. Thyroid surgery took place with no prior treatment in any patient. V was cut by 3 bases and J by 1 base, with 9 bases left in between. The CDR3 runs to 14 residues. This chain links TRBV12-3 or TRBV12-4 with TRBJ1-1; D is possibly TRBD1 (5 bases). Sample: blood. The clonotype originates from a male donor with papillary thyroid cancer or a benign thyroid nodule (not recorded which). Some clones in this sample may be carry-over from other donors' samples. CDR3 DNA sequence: TGTGCCAGCAGTTTTCTCGGACAGAACACTGAAGCTTTCTTT. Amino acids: CASSFLGQNTEAFF.